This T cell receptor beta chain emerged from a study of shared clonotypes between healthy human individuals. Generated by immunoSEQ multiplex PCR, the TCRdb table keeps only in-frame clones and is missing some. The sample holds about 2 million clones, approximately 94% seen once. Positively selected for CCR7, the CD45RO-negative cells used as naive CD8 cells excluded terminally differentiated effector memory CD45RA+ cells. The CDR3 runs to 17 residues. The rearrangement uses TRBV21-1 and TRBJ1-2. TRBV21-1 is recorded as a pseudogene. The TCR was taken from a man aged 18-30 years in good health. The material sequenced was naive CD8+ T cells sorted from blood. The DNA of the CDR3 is TGTGCCAGCAGAACCCAAGGGACTTGGGTGGGGGGAGCTGGCTACACCTTC. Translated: CASRTQGTWVGGAGYTF.